A single sample gave rise to the 15 T cell receptor beta chains below, sequenced in a study of T cell clonotyping in hematopoietic cell transplantation. Documented time point: recipient sample about 28 days before transplant, after cytoreduction. Using immunoSEQ multiplex PCR, the repertoire was profiled, and TCRdb retains in-frame clones only, with some absent. Of approximately 42,000 clones listed, 85% are singletons. The input for sequencing was peripheral blood mononuclear cells, taken before stem cell transplant. The source of these receptors is a man between 60 and 70 years old with acute myeloid leukemia. Some clones in this sample may be carry-over from other donors' samples.

This clone was seen a single time. The chain is built from TRBV5-4 and TRBJ2-3; 15 bases fit TRBD2. V lost 4 bases, J lost 4 bases, and 4 bases stayed unmatched. CDR3 length equals 16 residues. Germline assignment: CDR1 SGHNT and CDR2 YYREEE (reference sequence). CDR3 nucleotides: TGTGCCAGCAGCGCGCGGACTAGCGGGGGGGCAGATACGCAGTATTTT. Amino acids: CASSARTSGGADTQYF. Full variable domain (outside the CDR3, taken from reference TRBV5-4 and TRBJ2-3): ETGVTQSPTHLIKTRGQQVTLRCSSQSGHNTVSWYQQALGQGPQFIFQYYREEENGRGNFPPRFSGLQFPNYSSELNVNALELDDSALYLCASSARTSGGADTQYFGPGTRLTVL.

The V gene is TRBV19, the J gene TRBJ2-7; 11 bases match TRBD2. The V gene end was trimmed by 6 bases and the J gene end by 0 bases; junction bases not matched to a gene: 13. From germline, CDR1 is LNHDA and CDR2 SQIVND (reference sequence). This CDR3 region has 18 residues. The CDR3 spells CASSKISGGAKSSYEQYF. CDR3 nucleotide sequence: TGTGCCAGTAGCAAGATTAGCGGGGGGGCGAAAAGCTCCTACGAGCAGTACTTC. Based on the CDR3 plus reference TRBV19 and TRBJ2-7, the full variable domain is DGGITQSPKYLFRKEGQNVTLSCEQNLNHDAMYWYRQDPGQGLRLIYYSQIVNDFQKGDIAEGYSVSREKKESFPLTVTSAQKNPTAFYLCASSKISGGAKSSYEQYFGPGTRLTVT.

This sequence joins TRBV6-1 and TRBJ1-6, with D unclear. Trimming pared 2 bases from V and 7 bases from J, leaving 6 bases between. The germline CDR1 and CDR2 sequences are MNHNS and SASEGT. This CDR3 has 13 amino acids. CDR3 amino acids: CASSEMRNSPLHF. CDR3 nucleotide sequence: TGTGCCAGCAGTGAAATGAGGAATTCACCCCTCCACTTT.

The rearrangement joins TRBV2 to TRBJ2-7; 8 bases line up with TRBD1. The CDR3 has 14 amino acids. Unmatched junction bases numbered 11, after V lost 6 bases and J lost 7 bases. In germline, CDR1 is SNHLY, CDR2 FYNNEI. CDR3 sequence reads: CASSLGQGVGEQYF. The CDR3 bases are TGTGCCAGCAGCCTTGGACAGGGTGTGGGGGAGCAGTACTTC.

The rearrangement uses TRBV2 and TRBJ2-5; 12 nucleotides line up with TRBD2. The germline V gene encodes CDR1 SNHLY and CDR2 FYNNEI. Trimming took 3 bases from V and 0 from J; bases not matched to a gene: 2. This CDR3 region has 16 residues. The CDR3: CASSDSSGGDQETQYF. The DNA of the CDR3 is TGTGCCAGCAGTGACTCTAGCGGGGGGGACCAAGAGACCCAGTACTTC.

The genes are TRBV19 and TRBJ1-4; no clear D. This CDR3 comprises 13 residues. V was clipped by 6 bases and J by 10 bases, with 15 bases between them. Germline-derived CDR1 and CDR2 are LNHDA and SQIVND (reference sequence). The CDR3 loop reads CASSPSSKAKLFF. DNA of the CDR3: TGTGCCAGTAGCCCTAGCTCAAAGGCAAAACTGTTTTTT.

This sequence joins TRBV10-3 and TRBJ1-2; D perhaps matches TRBD1 (5 bases). Germline V gene sequence: CDR1 ENHRY, CDR2 SYGVKD. The CDR3 is 16 amino acids. The V gene lost 1 base and the J gene lost 0 bases, with 12 bases spanning the gap. DNA for the CDR3: TGTGCCATCAGTGAGTTTGGGACGGGGGCTAACTATGGCTACACCTTC. As protein: CAISEFGTGANYGYTF.

This clone appeared a single time. V and J are TRBV5-4 and TRBJ1-6; 7 nucleotides agree with TRBD1. Germline V CDR1 and CDR2: SGHNT, YYREEE (reference sequence). V was pared by 4 bases and J by 10 bases, with 11 bases of the junction left unmatched. The CDR3 length is 15 residues. The CDR3: CASSPLTGSGSPLHF. The CDR3 coding sequence is TGTGCCAGCAGCCCGTTGACAGGGTCAGGATCACCCCTCCACTTT.

The chain joins TRBV4-1 to TRBJ2-2, with D perhaps assigned TRBD1 or TRBD2 (5 bases each). The V gene lost 0 bases and the J gene lost 6 bases, with 14 bases spanning the gap. The CDR3 has 16 residues. Germline-derived CDR1 and CDR2 are MGHRA and YSYEKL. CDR3 in amino acids: CASSQDLTEGAGELFF. CDR3 sequence (DNA): TGCGCCAGCAGCCAAGATTTGACAGAGGGTGCCGGGGAGCTGTTTTTT.

The chain joins TRBV29-1 to TRBJ1-2, with TRBD1 matching 8 bases. Germline V CDR1 and CDR2: SQVTM, ANQGSEA. The CDR3 extends over 15 amino acids. After removal of 5 bases from V and 4 bases from J, the junction contained 12 bases not matched to a gene. This chain's CDR3 is CSVTPGQVPLYGYTF. In DNA, the CDR3 is TGCAGCGTTACCCCGGGACAGGTCCCCCTCTATGGCTACACCTTC.

A remark on this clone: Other DNA sequences in this specimen translate into the identical CDR3. This sequence joins TRBV7-2 and TRBJ2-7, with D perhaps matching TRBD2 (7 bases). CDR1 is SGHTA and CDR2 is FQGNSA in the germline V gene. The CDR3 spans 15 residues. V was pared by 5 bases and J by 1 base, with 15 bases between. DNA of the CDR3: TGTGCCAGCAGCCTCGGAGGGGGGGGATCCTACGAGCAGTACTTC. Translated, it gives CASSLGGGGSYEQYF.

This chain connects TRBV4-2 to TRBJ1-2; tentatively, D is TRBD1 (6 bases). Germline assignment: CDR1 LGHNA and CDR2 YNFKEQ. The V end was cut by 0 bases, the J end by 8 bases, with 19 bases between. The CDR3 extends over 16 amino acids. The CDR3 sequence: CASSQDRTGSVKGYTF. The CDR3 region has the DNA TGTGCCAGCAGCCAAGATAGAACAGGGAGTGTTAAAGGCTACACCTTC.

This rearrangement joins TRBV9 to TRBJ2-7; D is tentatively TRBD1 or TRBD2 (6 bases each). CDR3 length: 15 residues. The germline V and J ends were trimmed by 4 bases and 5 bases, with 19 bases remaining between them. Per the germline V gene, CDR1 is SGDLS and CDR2 is YYNGEE. CDR3 region: CASSTPKGGRNEQYF. The CDR3 region has the DNA TGTGCCAGCAGCACACCTAAGGGGGGACGCAACGAGCAGTACTTC.

This sequence joins TRBV25-1 and TRBJ2-7; either TRBD1 or TRBD2 may supply D (5 bases each). V was cut by 6 bases and J by 4 bases, with 16 bases left in between. CDR3 length: 14 residues. Germline V gene sequence: CDR1 MGHDK, CDR2 SYGVNS. The CDR3 region is CASRGDPPRYEQYF. In DNA, the CDR3 is TGTGCCAGCAGGGGGGACCCGCCGAGATACGAGCAGTACTTC.

Here the CDR3 DNA reads TGTGCCAGCAGCTTGATTTGGGGACAGGGCCGCGCAAACGAGCAGTACTTC. As protein: CASSLIWGQGRANEQYF. This rearrangement joins TRBV5-6 to TRBJ2-7, with 9 bases lining up with TRBD1. Germline V gene sequence: CDR1 SGHDT, CDR2 YYEEEE. Unmatched junction bases numbered 13, after V lost 1 base and J lost 5 bases. The CDR3 is 17 residues long.